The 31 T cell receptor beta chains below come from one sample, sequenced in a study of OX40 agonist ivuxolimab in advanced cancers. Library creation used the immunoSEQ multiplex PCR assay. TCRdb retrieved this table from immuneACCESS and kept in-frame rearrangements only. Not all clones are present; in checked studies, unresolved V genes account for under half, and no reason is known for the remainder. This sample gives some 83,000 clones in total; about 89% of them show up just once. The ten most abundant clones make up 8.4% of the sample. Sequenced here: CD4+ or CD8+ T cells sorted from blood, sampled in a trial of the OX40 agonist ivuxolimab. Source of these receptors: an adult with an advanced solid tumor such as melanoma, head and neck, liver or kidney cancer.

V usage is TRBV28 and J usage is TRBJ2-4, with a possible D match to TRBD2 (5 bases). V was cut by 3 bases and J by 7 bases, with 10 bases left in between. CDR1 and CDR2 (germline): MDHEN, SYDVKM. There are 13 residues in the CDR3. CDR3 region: CASSFWENNIQYF. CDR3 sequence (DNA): TGTGCCAGCAGTTTTTGGGAGAATAACATTCAGTACTTC.

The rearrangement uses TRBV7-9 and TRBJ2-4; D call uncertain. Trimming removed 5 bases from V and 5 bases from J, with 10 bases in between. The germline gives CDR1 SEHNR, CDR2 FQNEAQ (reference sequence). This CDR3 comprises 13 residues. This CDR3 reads CASSPLFQNIQYF. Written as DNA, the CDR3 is TGTGCCAGCAGCCCCCTTTTCCAAAACATTCAGTACTTC.

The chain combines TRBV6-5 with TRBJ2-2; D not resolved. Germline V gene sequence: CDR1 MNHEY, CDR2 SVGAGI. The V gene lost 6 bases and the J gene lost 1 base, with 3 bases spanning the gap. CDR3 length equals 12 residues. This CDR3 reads CASSKNTGELFF. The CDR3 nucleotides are TGTGCCAGCAGCAAGAACACCGGGGAGCTGTTTTTT.

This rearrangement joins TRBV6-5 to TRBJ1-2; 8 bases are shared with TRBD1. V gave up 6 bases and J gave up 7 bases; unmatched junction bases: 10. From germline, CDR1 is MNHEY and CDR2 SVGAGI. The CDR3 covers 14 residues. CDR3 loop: CASRTRQGILGYTF. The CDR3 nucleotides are TGTGCCAGCAGAACGAGACAGGGGATTCTTGGCTACACCTTC.

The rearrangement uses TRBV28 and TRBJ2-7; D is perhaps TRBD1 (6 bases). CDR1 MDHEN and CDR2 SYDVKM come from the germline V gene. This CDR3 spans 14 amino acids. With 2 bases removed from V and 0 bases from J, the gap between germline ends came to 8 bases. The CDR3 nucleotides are TGTGCCAGCAGTTTACAGGGGAGCTCCTACGAGCAGTACTTC. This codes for CASSLQGSSYEQYF.

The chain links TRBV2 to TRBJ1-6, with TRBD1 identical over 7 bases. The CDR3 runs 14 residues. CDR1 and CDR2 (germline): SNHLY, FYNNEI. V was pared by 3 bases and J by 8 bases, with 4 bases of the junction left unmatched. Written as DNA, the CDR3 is TGTGCCAGCAGTGACCCAGGGGGGGATTCACCCCTCCACTTT. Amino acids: CASSDPGGDSPLHF.

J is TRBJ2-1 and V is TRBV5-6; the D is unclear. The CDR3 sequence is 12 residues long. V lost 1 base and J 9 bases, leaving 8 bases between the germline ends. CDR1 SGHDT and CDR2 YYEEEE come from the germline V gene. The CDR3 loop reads CASSLLRTEQFF. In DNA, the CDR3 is TGTGCCAGCAGCTTGCTGCGAACTGAGCAGTTCTTC.

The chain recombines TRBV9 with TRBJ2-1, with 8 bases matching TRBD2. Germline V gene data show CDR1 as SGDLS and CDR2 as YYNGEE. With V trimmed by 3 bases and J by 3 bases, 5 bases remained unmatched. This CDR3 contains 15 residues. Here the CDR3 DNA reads TGTGCCAGCAGCGAAGCGGGAGTGCACTACAATGAGCAGTTCTTC. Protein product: CASSEAGVHYNEQFF. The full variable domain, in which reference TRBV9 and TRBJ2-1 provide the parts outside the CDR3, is DSGVTQTPKHLITATGQRVTLRCSPRSGDLSVYWYQQSLDQGLQFLIQYYNGEERAKGNILERFSAQQFPDLHSELNLSSLELGDSALYFCASSEAGVHYNEQFFGPGTRLTVL.

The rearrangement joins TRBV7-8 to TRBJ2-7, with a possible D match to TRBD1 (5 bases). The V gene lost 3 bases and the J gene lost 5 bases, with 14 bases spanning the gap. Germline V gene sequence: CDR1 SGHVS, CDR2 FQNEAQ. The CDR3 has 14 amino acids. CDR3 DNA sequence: TGTGCCAGCAGCTTGGGGCCCTCCAACAACGAGCAGTACTTC. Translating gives CASSLGPSNNEQYF.

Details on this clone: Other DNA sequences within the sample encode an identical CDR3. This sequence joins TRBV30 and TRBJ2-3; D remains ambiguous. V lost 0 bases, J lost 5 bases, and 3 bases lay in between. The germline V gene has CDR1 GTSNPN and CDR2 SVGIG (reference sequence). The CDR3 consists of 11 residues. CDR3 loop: CAWSVVDTQYF. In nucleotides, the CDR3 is TGTGCCTGGAGTGTAGTAGATACGCAGTATTTT.

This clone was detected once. The DNA of the CDR3 is TGTGCCAGCAGTTCCTTGGGCGGGGCAGGGGGGTACGAGCAGTACTTC. This encodes CASSSLGGAGGYEQYF. V gene TRBV28 combines with J gene TRBJ2-7, with D possibly TRBD1 on 7 matching bases. The germline gives CDR1 MDHEN, CDR2 SYDVKM. The V end lost 4 bases, the J end lost 4 bases, and 20 bases lay between the germline ends. The CDR3 is 16 amino acids.

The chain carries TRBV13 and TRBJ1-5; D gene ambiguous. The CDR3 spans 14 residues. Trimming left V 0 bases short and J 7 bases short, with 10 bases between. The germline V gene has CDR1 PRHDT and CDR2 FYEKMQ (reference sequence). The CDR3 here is CASSLGLGRQPQHF. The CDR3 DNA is TGTGCCAGCAGCTTAGGCCTCGGGAGGCAGCCCCAGCATTTT.

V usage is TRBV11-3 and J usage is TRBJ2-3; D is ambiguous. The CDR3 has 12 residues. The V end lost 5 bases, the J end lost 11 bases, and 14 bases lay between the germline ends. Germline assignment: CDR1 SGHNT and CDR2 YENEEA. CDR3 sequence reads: CASSTEQLGQYF. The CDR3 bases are TGTGCCAGCAGCACAGAACAATTGGGGCAGTATTTT.

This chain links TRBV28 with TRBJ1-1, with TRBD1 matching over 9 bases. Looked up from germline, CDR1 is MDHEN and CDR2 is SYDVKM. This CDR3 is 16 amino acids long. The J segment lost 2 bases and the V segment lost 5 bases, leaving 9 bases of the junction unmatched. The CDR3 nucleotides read TGTGCCAGCAGTAAGACAGGGGGGCCCCTCAACACTGAAGCTTTCTTT. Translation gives CASSKTGGPLNTEAFF.

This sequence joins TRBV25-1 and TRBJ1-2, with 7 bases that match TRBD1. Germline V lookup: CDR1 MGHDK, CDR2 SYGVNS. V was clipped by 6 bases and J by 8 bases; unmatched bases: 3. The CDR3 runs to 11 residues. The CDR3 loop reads CASRSGGGYTF. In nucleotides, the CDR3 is TGTGCCAGCAGGTCAGGGGGAGGCTACACCTTC.

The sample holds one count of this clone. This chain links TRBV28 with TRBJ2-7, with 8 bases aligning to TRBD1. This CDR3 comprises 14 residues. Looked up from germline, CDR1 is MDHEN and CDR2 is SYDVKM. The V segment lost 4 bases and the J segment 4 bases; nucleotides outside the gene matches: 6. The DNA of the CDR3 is TGTGCCAGCAGTTCCCAGGGGGCGAGATACGAGCAGTACTTC. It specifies CASSSQGARYEQYF.

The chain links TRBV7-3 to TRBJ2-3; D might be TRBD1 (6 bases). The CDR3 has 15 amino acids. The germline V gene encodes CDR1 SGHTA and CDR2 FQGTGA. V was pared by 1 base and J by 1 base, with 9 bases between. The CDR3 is CASSLMAGGTDTQYF. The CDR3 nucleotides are TGTGCCAGCAGCTTAATGGCAGGGGGCACAGATACGCAGTATTTT.

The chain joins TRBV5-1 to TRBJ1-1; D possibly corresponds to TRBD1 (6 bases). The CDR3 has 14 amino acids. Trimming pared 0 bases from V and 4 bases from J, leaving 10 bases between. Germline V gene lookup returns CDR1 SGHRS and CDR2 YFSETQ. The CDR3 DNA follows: TGCGCCAGCAGCTTGGCAGGGGCGAGCACTGAAGCTTTCTTT. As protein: CASSLAGASTEAFF.

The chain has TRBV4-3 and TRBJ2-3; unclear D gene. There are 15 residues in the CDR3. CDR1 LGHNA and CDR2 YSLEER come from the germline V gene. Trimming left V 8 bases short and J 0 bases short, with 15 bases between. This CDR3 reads CASQQWGSSTDTQYF. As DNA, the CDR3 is TGCGCCAGCCAGCAGTGGGGTTCTAGCACAGATACGCAGTATTTT.

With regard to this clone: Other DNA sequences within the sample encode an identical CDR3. CDR3 amino acids: CAWGGENSNQPQHF. In DNA, the CDR3 is TGTGCCTGGGGGGGAGAGAATAGCAATCAGCCCCAGCATTTT. The rearrangement uses TRBV30 and TRBJ1-5; maybe TRBD1 (5 bases). V was trimmed by 5 bases and J by 0 bases, leaving 11 bases between them. The CDR3 totals 14 residues. Germline values: CDR1 GTSNPN, CDR2 SVGIG (reference sequence).

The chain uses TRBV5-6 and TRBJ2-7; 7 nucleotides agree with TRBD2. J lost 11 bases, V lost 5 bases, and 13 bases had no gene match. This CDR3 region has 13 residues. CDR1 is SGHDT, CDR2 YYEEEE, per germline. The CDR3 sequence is CASRPGGAGREYV. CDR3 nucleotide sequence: TGTGCCAGCAGACCCGGAGGGGCAGGGAGGGAGTACGTC.

The CDR3 coding sequence is TGTGCCTGGGGGGGGTTCTCTAATGAAAAACTGTTTTTT. This sequence encodes CAWGGFSNEKLFF. This rearrangement joins TRBV30 to TRBJ1-4; tentatively, D is TRBD1 (5 bases). CDR3 length equals 13 residues. Germline V gene lookup returns CDR1 GTSNPN and CDR2 SVGIG (reference sequence). V was shortened by 5 bases and J by 3 bases, with 10 bases between the two germline ends.

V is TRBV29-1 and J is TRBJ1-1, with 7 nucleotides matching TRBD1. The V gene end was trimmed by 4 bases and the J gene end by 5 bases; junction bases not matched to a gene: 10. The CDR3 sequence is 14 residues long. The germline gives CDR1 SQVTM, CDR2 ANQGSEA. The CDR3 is CSVVATGVRTEAFF. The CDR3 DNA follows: TGCAGCGTTGTGGCCACAGGGGTTAGGACTGAAGCTTTCTTT.

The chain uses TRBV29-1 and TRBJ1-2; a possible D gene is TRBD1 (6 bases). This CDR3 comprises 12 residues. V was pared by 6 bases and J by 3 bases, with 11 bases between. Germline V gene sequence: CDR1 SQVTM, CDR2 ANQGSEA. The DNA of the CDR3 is TGCAGCGTGTACAGGGAGTACTATGGCTACACCTTC. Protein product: CSVYREYYGYTF.

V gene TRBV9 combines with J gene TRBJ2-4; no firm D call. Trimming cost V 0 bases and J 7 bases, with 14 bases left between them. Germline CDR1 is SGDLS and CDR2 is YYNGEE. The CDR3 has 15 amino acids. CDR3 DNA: TGTGCCAGCAGCGTAGCACCCGGGTCAAGGAACATTCAGTACTTC. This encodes CASSVAPGSRNIQYF.

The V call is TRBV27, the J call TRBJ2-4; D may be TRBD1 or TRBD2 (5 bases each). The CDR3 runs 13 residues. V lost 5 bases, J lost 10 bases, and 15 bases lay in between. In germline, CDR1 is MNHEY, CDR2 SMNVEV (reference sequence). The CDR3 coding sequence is TGTGCCAGCAGTAGTGACCCCGGGGCGATTCAGTACTTC. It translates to CASSSDPGAIQYF.

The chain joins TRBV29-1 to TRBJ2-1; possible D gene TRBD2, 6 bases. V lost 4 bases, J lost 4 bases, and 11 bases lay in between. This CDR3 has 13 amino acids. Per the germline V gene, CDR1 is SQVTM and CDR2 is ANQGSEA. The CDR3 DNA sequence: TGCAGCGTTGTATTCGGGGGATACAATGAGCAGTTCTTC. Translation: CSVVFGGYNEQFF.

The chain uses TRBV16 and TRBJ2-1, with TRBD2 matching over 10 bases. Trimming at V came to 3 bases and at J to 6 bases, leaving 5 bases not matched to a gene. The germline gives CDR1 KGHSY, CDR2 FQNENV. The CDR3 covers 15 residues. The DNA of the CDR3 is TGTGCCAGCAGCCAGTTCCTAGCGGGAGCCAATGAGCAGTTCTTC. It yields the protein CASSQFLAGANEQFF.

For the CDR3, the DNA is TGCGCCAGCAGCCAAGATATGGGGCTGGGTCAGCCCCAGCATTTT. Encoded protein: CASSQDMGLGQPQHF. V is TRBV4-3 and J is TRBJ1-5; D might be TRBD1 (5 bases). Per the germline V gene, CDR1 is LGHNA and CDR2 is YSLEER. The CDR3 sequence is 15 residues long. V dropped 0 bases and J dropped 6 bases, with 12 bases sitting between them.

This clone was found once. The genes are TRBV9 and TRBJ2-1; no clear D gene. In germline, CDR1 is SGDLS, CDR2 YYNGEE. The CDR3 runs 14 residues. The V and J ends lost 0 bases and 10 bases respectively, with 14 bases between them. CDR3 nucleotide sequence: TGTGCCAGCAGCGTAGGGTCGCACGCCCGGGAGCAGTTCTTC. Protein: CASSVGSHAREQFF.

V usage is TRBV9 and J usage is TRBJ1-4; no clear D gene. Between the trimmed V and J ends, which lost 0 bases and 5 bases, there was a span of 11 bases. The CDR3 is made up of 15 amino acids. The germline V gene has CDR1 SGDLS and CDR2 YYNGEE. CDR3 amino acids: CASSVDEGLNEKLFF. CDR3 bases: TGTGCCAGCAGCGTAGATGAGGGTTTGAATGAAAAACTGTTTTTT.